The following is a T cell receptor (beta chain) sequence with its context. Sequencing used immunoSEQ multiplex PCR; TCRdb keeps in-frame clones, though not all of them. The sample yields about 41,000 clones, roughly 87% seen once. V lost 1 base and J 0 bases, leaving 9 bases between the germline ends. The CDR3 length is 16 residues. Germline V gene data show CDR1 as SNHLY and CDR2 as FYNNEI. The data derive from a study of T cell changes during pregnancy in multiple sclerosis. This chain links TRBV2 with TRBJ1-4; no definite D call. The material was CD4+ T cells from peripheral blood mononuclear cells, obtained in the first trimester of pregnancy. This TCR was recovered from a female donor with multiple sclerosis, enrolled in a pregnancy study. This chain's CDR3 is CASSEDETPTNEKLFF. CDR3 nucleotide sequence: TGTGCCAGCAGTGAAGATGAGACACCAACTAATGAAAAACTGTTTTTT. Full variable domain (remainder filled in from reference TRBV2 and TRBJ1-4): EPEVTQTPSHQVTQMGQEVILRCVPISNHLYFYWYRQILGQKVEFLVSFYNNEISEKSEIFDDQFSVERPDGSNFTLKIRSTKLEDSAMYFCASSEDETPTNEKLFFGSGTQLSVL.